The clone carrying this TCR beta chain was detected only a few times. Each CDR3 protein gets one entry after TCRdb re-called the 5' RACE reads with MiXCR. This table holds tens of thousands of distinct CDR3 sequences, 10% found once. This CDR3 contains 11 residues. The germline CDR1 and CDR2 sequences are SGHTA and FQGNSA. Trimming stripped 6 bases from V and 2 bases from J, with 4 bases between. This specimen comes from a study of early T cells in non-severe SARS-CoV-2 infection. The sample consisted of whole blood, taken at baseline. This chain links TRBV7-2 with TRBJ2-5; the D is unclear. This clonotype was sampled from an adult who was a healthcare worker with PCR-confirmed SARS-CoV-2 infection or an uninfected control (not recorded which). CDR3 protein: CASREQETQYF. CDR3 nucleotide sequence: TGTGCCAGCAGAGAACAAGAGACCCAGTACTTC.